The sequence of this T cell receptor beta chain was determined in a study of cytotoxic CD8 clonotypes in ibrutinib-treated CLL. General study points: Under therapy, public clonotypes either contracted or stayed stable, and they were uncommon. Patients showed higher baseline clonality than age-matched healthy donors, and it tracked circulating CD8+ T-cell counts. Timing of sampling differed between sustained-remission and progressing patients.

V dropped 2 bases and J dropped 0 bases, with 9 bases sitting between them. Germline V gene lookup returns CDR1 SGDLS and CDR2 YYNGEE. This CDR3 contains 14 residues. This clone was detected a few times. Its antigen remains unknown. Assay used: immunoSEQ multiplex PCR; TCRdb lists only in-frame clones, some missing. This sample has roughly 110,000 clones, with approximately 58% found just once. The input for sequencing was PBMCs, taken after 24 months of ibrutinib treatment. This chain links TRBV9 with TRBJ2-7; unclear D gene. The sequence came from a human donor with chronic lymphocytic leukemia. The CDR3 DNA sequence: TGTGCCAGCAGCGTCCAGTCGAGCTCCTACGAGCAGTACTTC. Translating gives CASSVQSSSYEQYF.